These 29 T cell receptor beta chains share one sample of origin, sequenced in a study of CD8 T cells in ankylosing spondylitis. TCRdb reprocessed the 5' RACE reads with MiXCR, giving one entry per CDR3 protein. The table includes roughly 440,000 distinct CDR3 sequences, 17% detected once. Regarding the study as a whole: Characteristic, it appeared, of ankylosing spondylitis blood was a TCR beta motif of about eight highly homologous variants.

What these receptors recognize is not known. Source material: blood, either unsorted or a sorted T cell fraction (not recorded which). These receptors all stem from a male donor with ankylosing spondylitis.

The V gene is TRBV18, the J gene TRBJ1-6; 10 bases line up with TRBD1. Germline loops: CDR1 KGHSH, CDR2 LQKENI. This CDR3 is built from 15 residues. J was trimmed by 5 bases and V by 3 bases; bases with no gene match: 1. CDR3 amino acids: CASSPGTGDNSPLHF. The CDR3 DNA is TGTGCCAGCTCACCTGGGACAGGGGATAATTCACCCCTCCACTTT.

This clonotype was seen many times. The chain combines TRBV4-2 with TRBJ1-1; weak D call: TRBD1 (5 bases). V lost 4 bases to trimming and J lost 3 bases, with 18 bases between them. Germline CDR1 LGHNA, CDR2 YNFKEQ. This CDR3 has 16 amino acids. CDR3 bases: TGTGCCAGCAGCCCGGGGACCGCTGCAGTCGACACTGAAGCTTTCTTT. Its protein product is CASSPGTAAVDTEAFF.

The chain couples TRBV24-1 to TRBJ1-5, with D possibly TRBD1 on 5 matching bases. V dropped 9 bases and J dropped 4 bases, with 15 bases sitting between them. The CDR3 is 14 residues long. Germline V gene lookup returns CDR1 KGHDR and CDR2 SFDVKD. The CDR3: CATFIPRGNQPQHF. The CDR3 DNA is TGTGCCACCTTCATCCCCCGGGGGAATCAGCCCCAGCATTTT.

The chain has TRBV14 and TRBJ2-4; 7 nucleotides line up with TRBD1. Germline CDR1 reads SGHDN; CDR2 reads FVKESK. This CDR3 comprises 13 residues. V was clipped by 8 bases and J by 9 bases; unmatched bases: 10. CDR3 sequence: CASAMTGFSIQYF. Here the CDR3 DNA reads TGTGCCAGCGCGATGACAGGGTTTAGCATTCAGTACTTC.

This clonotype appeared a few times. The gene calls are TRBV4-2 and TRBJ2-7; TRBD1 or TRBD2 may be the D gene (5 bases each). This CDR3 contains 13 residues. CDR1 and CDR2 from the germline V gene are LGHNA and YNFKEQ. V was clipped by 4 bases and J by 4 bases, with 11 bases between them. The CDR3 is CASSRGYRYEQYF. DNA of the CDR3: TGTGCCAGCAGCCGGGGGTACAGGTACGAGCAGTACTTC.

This clonotype was seen a few times. CDR3: CAISGQGYTGELFF. CDR3 bases: TGTGCCATCAGTGGACAGGGATATACCGGGGAGCTGTTTTTT. The rearrangement links TRBV10-3 to TRBJ2-2; 7 bases fit TRBD1. The CDR3 loop spans 14 amino acids. V was pared by 4 bases and J by 5 bases, with 4 bases of the junction left unmatched. Germline V gene data show CDR1 as ENHRY and CDR2 as SYGVKD.

This clonotype showed up many times. The chain's CDR3 is CASSVDRGTDTQYF. CDR3 bases: TGTGCCAGCAGCGTAGATCGGGGCACAGATACGCAGTATTTT. The V call is TRBV9, the J call TRBJ2-3; D is uncertain. Trimming left V 0 bases short and J 1 base short, with 6 bases between. CDR1 is SGDLS, CDR2 YYNGEE, per germline. There are 14 residues in the CDR3.

This chain joins TRBV28 and TRBJ2-7; TRBD2 matches 10 bases. This CDR3 region has 14 residues. Germline values: CDR1 MDHEN, CDR2 SYDVKM. V was pared by 10 bases and J by 2 bases, with 8 bases of the junction left unmatched. CDR3: CATKRTSGPYEQYF. CDR3 bases: TGTGCCACCAAGAGGACTAGCGGACCCTACGAGCAGTACTTC.

This clonotype was picked up many times. The J gene is TRBJ2-2, the V gene TRBV12-3 or TRBV12-4, with 8 bases identical to TRBD2. The ends lost 8 bases at V and 9 bases at J; junction bases unmatched: 8. This CDR3 is built from 13 residues. The CDR3 spells CASSPTSARELFF. In nucleotides, the CDR3 is TGTGCCAGCTCGCCGACTAGCGCTCGGGAGCTGTTTTTT.

This rearrangement joins TRBV5-1 to TRBJ2-3; no clear D. CDR1 and CDR2 (germline): SGHRS, YFSETQ. V lost 0 bases, J lost 1 base, and 12 bases lay in between. The CDR3 length is 16 residues. CDR3 in DNA: TGCGCCAGCAGCTTGGTCTGGTCAAGGGGCACAGATACGCAGTATTTT. Its translation: CASSLVWSRGTDTQYF.

The chain couples TRBV28 to TRBJ2-4, with TRBD1 matching 8 bases. With V trimmed by 4 bases and J by 1 base, 6 bases remained unmatched. The CDR3 length is 16 residues. CDR1 is MDHEN and CDR2 is SYDVKM in the germline V gene. CDR3 DNA sequence: TGTGCCAGCAGTTCCAGGGGGCAAGGGGCCAAAAACATTCAGTACTTC. This gives the protein CASSSRGQGAKNIQYF.

In this sample, this clonotype turned up a few times. The chain carries TRBV12-3 or TRBV12-4 and TRBJ1-2; 8 bases map to TRBD1. This CDR3 has 14 residues. Unmatched junction bases numbered 10, after V lost 6 bases and J lost 7 bases. As DNA, the CDR3 is TGTGCCAGCAGAAGAGCTGGACAGGGAGGTGGCTACACCTTC. It translates to CASRRAGQGGGYTF.

This clonotype was observed a few times. The chain has TRBV18 and TRBJ1-5; D gene unclear. V was trimmed by 2 bases and J by 3 bases, leaving 5 bases between them. CDR1 and CDR2 from the germline V gene are KGHSH and LQKENI. The CDR3 is 13 residues long. The CDR3 region has the DNA TGTGCCAGCTCACCAGACGTCAATCAGCCCCAGCATTTT. Translating it yields CASSPDVNQPQHF. Looking up the rest from reference TRBV18 and TRBJ1-5 gives the full variable domain: NAGVMQNPRHLVRRRGQEARLRCSPMKGHSHVYWYRQLPEEGLKFMVYLQKENIIDESGMPKERFSAEFPKEGPSILRIQQVVRGDSAAYFCASSPDVNQPQHFGDGTRLSIL.

The J gene is TRBJ2-1, the V gene TRBV18; 9 nucleotides align to TRBD1. The CDR3 is 17 residues long. V lost 3 bases and J lost 2; bases outside the gene matches: 8. Germline CDR1 and CDR2: KGHSH and LQKENI. The CDR3 sequence is CASSPGQGSGAYNEQFF. The CDR3 bases are TGTGCCAGCTCACCCGGACAGGGGTCCGGGGCCTACAATGAGCAGTTCTTC.

The CDR3 loop reads CASSPPGAGGRDNEQFF. CDR3 nucleotides: TGCGCCAGCAGCCCCCCGGGAGCGGGGGGGCGGGACAATGAGCAGTTCTTC. The chain uses TRBV5-1 and TRBJ2-1; TRBD2 agrees at 10 bases. In germline, CDR1 is SGHRS, CDR2 YFSETQ. The CDR3 is made up of 17 amino acids. The V gene end was trimmed by 4 bases and the J gene end by 5 bases; junction bases not matched to a gene: 12.

This chain connects TRBV29-1 to TRBJ2-7; D uncertain. CDR3 length equals 11 residues. V dropped 4 bases and J dropped 5 bases, with 9 bases sitting between them. Germline CDR1 reads SQVTM; CDR2 reads ANQGSEA. CDR3 sequence (DNA): TGCAGCGTTGGGGGTTTGGACGAGCAGTACTTC. As protein: CSVGGLDEQYF.

The rearrangement links TRBV7-9 to TRBJ1-2; tentatively, D is TRBD1 (5 bases). The CDR3 has 16 residues. Germline-derived CDR1 and CDR2 are SEHNR and FQNEAQ (reference sequence). Deletions cut 5 bases from V and 1 base from J, with 17 bases between. The CDR3, as DNA: TGTGCCAGCAGCCACTCTGACAGCTTCGGTAACTATGGCTACACCTTC. Translation: CASSHSDSFGNYGYTF.

V usage is TRBV27 and J usage is TRBJ1-5; 8 nucleotides agree with TRBD1. Germline V gene lookup returns CDR1 MNHEY and CDR2 SMNVEV (reference sequence). The CDR3 is 15 amino acids. V lost 5 bases to trimming and J lost 3 bases; unmatched junction nucleotides: 6. As DNA, the CDR3 is TGTGCCAGCAGTCCCTACAGGGGGAACAATCAGCCCCAGCATTTT. Translated, it gives CASSPYRGNNQPQHF.

About this clonotype itself: This could be a read error, since a much larger clone is one nucleotide away. The chain uses TRBV12-3 or TRBV12-4 and TRBJ1-5, with 10 bases fitting TRBD1. The CDR3 is 18 residues long. The CDR3 spells CTSSLALRGQGTHQPQHF. In nucleotides, the CDR3 is TGTACCAGCAGTTTAGCGCTTCGGGGACAGGGGACCCATCAGCCCCAGCATTTT.

The chain combines TRBV24-1 with TRBJ2-1; 7 bases line up with TRBD1. CDR1 is KGHDR and CDR2 is SFDVKD in the germline V gene. V gave up 3 bases and J gave up 6 bases; unmatched junction bases: 7. The CDR3 covers 15 residues. For the CDR3, the DNA is TGTGCCACCAGTGATCCGAAGACAGGGATCAATGAGCAGTTCTTC. Translating it yields CATSDPKTGINEQFF.

This clonotype was observed many times. The chain joins TRBV24-1 to TRBJ2-5; 7 bases fit TRBD1. V was clipped by 7 bases and J by 4 bases; unmatched bases: 8. Germline V lookup: CDR1 KGHDR, CDR2 SFDVKD. CDR3 length equals 14 residues. CDR3 DNA sequence: TGTGCCACCAGAGGTCCAGGGACAGTAGAGACCCAGTACTTC. It is translated as CATRGPGTVETQYF.

V gene TRBV5-1 combines with J gene TRBJ2-2; TRBD1 matches at 10 bases. V lost 4 bases and J lost 9; bases outside the gene matches: 9. The CDR3 is 15 residues long. Germline CDR1 SGHRS, CDR2 YFSETQ. Here the CDR3 reads CASSPPGQGVRELFF. The CDR3 coding sequence is TGCGCCAGCAGCCCACCCGGACAGGGGGTCCGGGAGCTGTTTTTT.

This chain links TRBV7-9 with TRBJ1-2; the match to TRBD1 covers 8 bases. After removal of 5 bases from V and 4 bases from J, the junction contained 6 bases not matched to a gene. Germline V gene data show CDR1 as SEHNR and CDR2 as FQNEAQ (reference sequence). The CDR3 is 14 residues long. The CDR3 DNA reads as TGTGCCAGCAGCCCACAGGGGGGCACCTATGGCTACACCTTC. This gives the protein CASSPQGGTYGYTF.

This chain joins TRBV28 and TRBJ2-2, with D possibly matching TRBD1 (7 bases). V was cut by 6 bases and J by 4 bases, with 27 bases left in between. Germline-derived CDR1 and CDR2 are MDHEN and SYDVKM. The CDR3 spans 19 residues. The CDR3 loop reads CASSSPRQGGTGGTGELFF. The CDR3 DNA follows: TGTGCCAGCAGCTCCCCGCGGCAGGGGGGCACCGGGGGCACCGGGGAGCTGTTTTTT.

This clonotype was detected many times. The rearrangement uses TRBV21-1 and TRBJ1-4; TRBD1 reflects the table's D call only, with no check against the DNA. TRBV21-1 is flagged as a pseudogene. The CDR3 totals 13 residues. CDR3 sequence reads: CASGGGADEKLFF. In DNA form, the CDR3 reads TGTGCCAGCGGAGGGGGAGCAGATGAAAAACTGTTTTTT.

The table lists this clonotype with many counts. This chain links TRBV7-3 with TRBJ2-2, with TRBD2 identical over 10 bases. V lost 1 base and J lost 7; bases outside the gene matches: 6. Looked up from germline, CDR1 is SGHTA and CDR2 is FQGTGA. The CDR3 loop spans 16 amino acids. CDR3 protein: CASSLRASGSVGELFF. The CDR3, as DNA: TGTGCCAGCAGCTTAAGAGCTAGCGGGAGCGTCGGGGAGCTGTTTTTT.

CDR3 in DNA: TGTGCCATCAGTGAGTCGGTGGGTGAAAAACTGTTTTTT. Translation gives CAISESVGEKLFF. The chain joins TRBV10-3 to TRBJ1-4; D ambiguous. CDR3 length: 13 amino acids. Germline V CDR1 and CDR2: ENHRY, SYGVKD. With 0 bases removed from V and 7 bases from J, the gap between germline ends came to 6 bases.

The V gene is TRBV7-2, the J gene TRBJ1-5; 7 bases fit TRBD1. Trimming removed 8 bases from V and 7 bases from J; junction bases left unmatched: 11. CDR3 length: 14 amino acids. The germline CDR1 and CDR2 sequences are SGHTA and FQGNSA. The CDR3 nucleotides are TGTGCCAGCGGACGACAGGGAGGCGACCAGCCCCAGCATTTT. Its translation: CASGRQGGDQPQHF.

This clonotype was recorded at least ten times. This chain uses TRBV2 with TRBJ2-3, with D possibly matching TRBD2 (5 bases). V shed 8 bases and J shed 1 base, with 19 bases lying between them. CDR3 length: 16 residues. Germline V gene data show CDR1 as SNHLY and CDR2 as FYNNEI. CDR3 amino acids: CASGPYSAARTDTQYF. The CDR3 DNA follows: TGTGCCAGCGGCCCCTATAGCGCAGCACGCACAGATACGCAGTATTTT.